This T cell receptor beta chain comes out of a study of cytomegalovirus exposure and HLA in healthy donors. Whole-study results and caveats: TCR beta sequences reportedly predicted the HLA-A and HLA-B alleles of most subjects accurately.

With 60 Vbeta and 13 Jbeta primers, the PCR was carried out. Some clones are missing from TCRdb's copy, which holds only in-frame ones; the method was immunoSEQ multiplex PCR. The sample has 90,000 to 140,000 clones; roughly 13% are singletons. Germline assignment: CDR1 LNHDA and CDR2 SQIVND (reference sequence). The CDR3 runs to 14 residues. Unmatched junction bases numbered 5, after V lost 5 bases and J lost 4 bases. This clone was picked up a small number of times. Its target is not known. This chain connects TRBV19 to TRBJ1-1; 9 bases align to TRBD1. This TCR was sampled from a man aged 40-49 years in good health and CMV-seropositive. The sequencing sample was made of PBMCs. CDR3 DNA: TGTGCCAGTAGTTCCGGGACAGGGAGCACTGAAGCTTTCTTT. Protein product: CASSSGTGSTEAFF.